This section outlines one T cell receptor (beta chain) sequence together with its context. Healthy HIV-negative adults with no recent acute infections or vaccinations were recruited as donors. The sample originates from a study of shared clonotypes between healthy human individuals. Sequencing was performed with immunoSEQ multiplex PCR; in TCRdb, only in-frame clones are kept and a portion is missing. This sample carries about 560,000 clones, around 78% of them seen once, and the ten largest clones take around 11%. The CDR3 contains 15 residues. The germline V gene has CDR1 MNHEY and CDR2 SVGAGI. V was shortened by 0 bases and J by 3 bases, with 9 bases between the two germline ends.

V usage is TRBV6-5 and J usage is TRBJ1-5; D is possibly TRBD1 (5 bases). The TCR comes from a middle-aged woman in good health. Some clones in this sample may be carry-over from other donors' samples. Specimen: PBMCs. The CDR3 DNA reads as TGTGCCAGCAGTTACTCGGGGGGATCCAATCAGCCCCAGCATTTT. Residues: CASSYSGGSNQPQHF.